One sample yielded the 8 T cell receptor beta chains listed below, sequenced in a study of T-cell memory formation after mild COVID-19. Each CDR3 protein gets one entry after TCRdb re-called the 5' RACE reads with MiXCR. The table lists around 300,000 distinct CDR3 sequences, approximately 13% of them singletons. The sequenced sample consisted of PBMCs or a T cell subset sorted from them (not recorded which). Every receptor here comes from a man between 18 and 35 years old who had mild COVID-19 (a few samples of this study predate the infection). Cell type and time point are not known.

This clonotype was recorded many times. The chain has TRBV12-3 or TRBV12-4 and TRBJ2-1; D is unclear. Trimming stripped 8 bases from V and 0 bases from J, with 14 bases between. This CDR3 has 15 amino acids. The CDR3 loop reads CASWIFGGSYNEQFF. The CDR3 DNA sequence: TGTGCCAGCTGGATCTTTGGCGGCTCCTACAATGAGCAGTTCTTC.

This clonotype was found once. The chain has TRBV7-9 and TRBJ2-2, with D unclear. Deletions cut 1 base from V and 2 bases from J, with 8 bases between. CDR1 SEHNR and CDR2 FQNEAQ come from the germline V gene (reference sequence). The CDR3 extends over 15 amino acids. CDR3 nucleotide sequence: TGTGCCAGCAGCTTAGGGCCGAGAAACACCGGGGAGCTGTTTTTT. Amino acid sequence: CASSLGPRNTGELFF.

This clonotype was recorded a few times. The chain carries TRBV7-8 and TRBJ2-5; 11 bases are a match to TRBD1. Germline V gives CDR1 SGHVS, CDR2 FQNEAQ. This CDR3 is built from 14 residues. V lost 8 bases and J lost 5; bases outside the gene matches: 7. The CDR3 protein is CASGGQGARETQYF. CDR3 coding DNA: TGTGCCAGCGGCGGACAGGGGGCGCGGGAGACCCAGTACTTC.

The chain joins TRBV7-2 to TRBJ2-1; D tentatively fits TRBD1 or TRBD2 (6 bases each). Germline loops: CDR1 SGHTA, CDR2 FQGNSA. This CDR3 is built from 16 residues. V lost 3 bases to trimming and J lost 15 bases, with 27 bases between them. DNA for the CDR3: TGTGCCAGCAGCTTCGGAGGGGGGCTTTCCGTCTATGCGCGGTTCTTC. Its protein product is CASSFGGGLSVYARFF.

The chain uses TRBV19 and TRBJ2-7; D gene unclear. The V gene lost 10 bases and the J gene lost 7 bases, with 17 bases spanning the gap. CDR3 length: 12 residues. Germline lookup yields CDR1 LNHDA and CDR2 SQIVND (reference sequence). The CDR3 reads CATRTEMGEQYV. DNA for the CDR3: TGTGCCACCCGTACAGAGATGGGGGAGCAGTACGTC.

The chain combines TRBV4-1 with TRBJ1-2; a possible D gene is TRBD1 (6 bases). The CDR3 extends over 13 amino acids. Per germline, CDR1 MGHRA and CDR2 YSYEKL. V lost 7 bases, J lost 7 bases, and 16 bases lay in between. CDR3 sequence (DNA): TGCGCCAGCACTCCCGGGGGGGGCGGTGGCTACACCTTC. Translated, it gives CASTPGGGGGYTF.

The rearrangement links TRBV12-3 or TRBV12-4 to TRBJ1-1; D gene unclear. The CDR3 runs to 16 residues. The ends were cut back, 3 bases at V and 1 base at J, with 15 bases in the middle. CDR3 loop: CASSLGRPIPNTEAFF. CDR3 nucleotide sequence: TGTGCCAGCAGTTTGGGGAGACCTATCCCGAACACTGAAGCTTTCTTT.

J is TRBJ2-7 and V is TRBV20-1; 9 positions agree with TRBD2. The CDR3 length is 13 residues. V shed 5 bases, J shed 6 bases, and the junction held 8 bases outside the gene matches. From germline, CDR1 is DFQATT and CDR2 SNEGSKA (reference sequence). The CDR3, as DNA: TGCAGTGCTCGACTAGCGGCCCCCCGCGAGCAGTACGTC. It specifies CSARLAAPREQYV.